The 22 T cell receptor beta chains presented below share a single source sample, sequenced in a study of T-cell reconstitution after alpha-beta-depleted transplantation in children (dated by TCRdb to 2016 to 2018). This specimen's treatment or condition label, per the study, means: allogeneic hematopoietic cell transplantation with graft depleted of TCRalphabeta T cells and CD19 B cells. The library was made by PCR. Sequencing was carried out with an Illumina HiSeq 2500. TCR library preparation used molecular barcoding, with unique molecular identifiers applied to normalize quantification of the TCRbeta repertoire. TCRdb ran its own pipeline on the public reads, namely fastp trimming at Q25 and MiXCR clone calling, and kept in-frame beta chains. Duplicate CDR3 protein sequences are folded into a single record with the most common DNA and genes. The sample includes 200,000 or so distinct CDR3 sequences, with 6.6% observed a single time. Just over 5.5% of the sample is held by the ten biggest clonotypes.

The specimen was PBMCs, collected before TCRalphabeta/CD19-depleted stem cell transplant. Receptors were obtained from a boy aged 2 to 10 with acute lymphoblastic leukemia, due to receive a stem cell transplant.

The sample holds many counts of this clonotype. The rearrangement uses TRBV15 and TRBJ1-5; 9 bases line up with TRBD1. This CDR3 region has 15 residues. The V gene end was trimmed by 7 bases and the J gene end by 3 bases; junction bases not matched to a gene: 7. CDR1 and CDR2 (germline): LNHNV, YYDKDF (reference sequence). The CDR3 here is CATTWGQGDNQPQHF. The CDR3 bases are TGTGCCACCACCTGGGGACAGGGTGACAATCAGCCCCAGCATTTT.

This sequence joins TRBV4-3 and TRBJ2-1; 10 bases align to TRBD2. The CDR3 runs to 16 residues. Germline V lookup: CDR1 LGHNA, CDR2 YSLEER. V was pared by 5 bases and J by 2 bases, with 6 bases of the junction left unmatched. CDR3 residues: CASSNFLAGAYNEQFF. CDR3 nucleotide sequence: TGCGCCAGCAGCAATTTCCTAGCGGGGGCCTACAATGAGCAGTTCTTC.

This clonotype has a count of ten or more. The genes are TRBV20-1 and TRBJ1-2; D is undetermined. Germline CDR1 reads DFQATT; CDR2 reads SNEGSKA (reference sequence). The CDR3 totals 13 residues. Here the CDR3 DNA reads TGCAGGGCTCGCTTGGAGGCTGATAATGGCTACACCTTC. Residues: CRARLEADNGYTF.

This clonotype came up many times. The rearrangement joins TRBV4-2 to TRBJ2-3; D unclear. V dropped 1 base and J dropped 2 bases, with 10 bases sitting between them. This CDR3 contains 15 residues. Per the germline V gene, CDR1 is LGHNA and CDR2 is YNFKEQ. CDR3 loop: CASSQVGQNTDTQYF. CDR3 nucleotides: TGTGCCAGCAGCCAAGTTGGGCAGAACACAGATACGCAGTATTTT.

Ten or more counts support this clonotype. CDR3 residues: CASSLSAGTYNEQFF. The CDR3 coding sequence is TGTGCCAGCAGCTTGTCCGCAGGGACCTACAATGAGCAGTTCTTC. The chain uses TRBV5-5 and TRBJ2-1, with a weak D call TRBD1 (5 bases). Germline lookup yields CDR1 SGHKS and CDR2 YYEKEE (reference sequence). This CDR3 comprises 15 residues. V gave up 1 base and J gave up 2 bases, with 10 bases separating them.

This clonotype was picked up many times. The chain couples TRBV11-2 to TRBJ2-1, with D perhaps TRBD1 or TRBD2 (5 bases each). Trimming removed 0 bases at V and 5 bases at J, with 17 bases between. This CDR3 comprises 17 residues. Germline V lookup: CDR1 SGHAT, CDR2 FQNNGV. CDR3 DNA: TGTGCCAGCAGCTTAGATATCAACCAGGGAGTCGACAATGAGCAGTTCTTC. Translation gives CASSLDINQGVDNEQFF.

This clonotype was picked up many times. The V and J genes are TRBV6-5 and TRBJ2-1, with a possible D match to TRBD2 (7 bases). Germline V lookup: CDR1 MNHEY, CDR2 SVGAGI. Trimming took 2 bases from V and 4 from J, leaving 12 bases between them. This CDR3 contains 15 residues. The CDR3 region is CASSYGGAPYNEQFF. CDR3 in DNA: TGTGCCAGCAGTTACGGGGGGGCACCTTACAATGAGCAGTTCTTC.

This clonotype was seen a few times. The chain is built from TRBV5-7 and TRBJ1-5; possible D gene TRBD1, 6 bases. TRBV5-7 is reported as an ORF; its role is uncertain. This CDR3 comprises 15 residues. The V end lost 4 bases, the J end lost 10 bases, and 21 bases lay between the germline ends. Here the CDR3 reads CASSRDRTYQRPQHF. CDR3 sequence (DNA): TGTGCCAGCAGCAGAGACAGGACCTATCAGAGACCCCAGCATTTT.

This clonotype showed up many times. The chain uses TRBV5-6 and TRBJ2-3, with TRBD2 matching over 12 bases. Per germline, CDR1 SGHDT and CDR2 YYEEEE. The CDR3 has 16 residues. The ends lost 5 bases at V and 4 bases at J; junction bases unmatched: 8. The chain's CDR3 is CASRLAGGPRADTQYF. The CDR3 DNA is TGTGCCAGCAGGCTAGCGGGGGGGCCGAGGGCAGATACGCAGTATTTT.

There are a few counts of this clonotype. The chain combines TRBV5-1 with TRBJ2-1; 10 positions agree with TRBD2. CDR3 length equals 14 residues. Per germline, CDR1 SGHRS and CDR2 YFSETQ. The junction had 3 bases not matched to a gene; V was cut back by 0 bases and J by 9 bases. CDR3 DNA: TGCGCCAGCAGCTTGGTAGCGGGAGGCAGTGAGCAGTTCTTC. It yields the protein CASSLVAGGSEQFF.

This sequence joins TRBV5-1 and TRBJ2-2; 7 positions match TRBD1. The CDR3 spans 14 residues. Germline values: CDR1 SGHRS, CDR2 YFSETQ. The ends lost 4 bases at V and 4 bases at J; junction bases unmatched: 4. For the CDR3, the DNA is TGCGCCAGCAGCGCACAGGGGTCCACCGGGGAGCTGTTTTTT. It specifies CASSAQGSTGELFF. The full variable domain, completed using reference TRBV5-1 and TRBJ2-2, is KAGVTQTPRYLIKTRGQQVTLSCSPISGHRSVSWYQQTPGQGLQFLFEYFSETQRNKGNFPGRFSGRQFSNSRSEMNVSTLELGDSALYLCASSAQGSTGELFFGEGSRLTVL.

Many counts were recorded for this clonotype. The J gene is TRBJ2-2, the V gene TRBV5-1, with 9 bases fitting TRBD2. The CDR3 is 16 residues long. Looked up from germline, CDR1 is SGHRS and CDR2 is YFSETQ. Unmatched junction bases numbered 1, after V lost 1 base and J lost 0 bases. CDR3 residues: CASSLLAGTNTGELFF. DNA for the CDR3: TGCGCCAGCAGCTTGCTAGCGGGGACGAACACCGGGGAGCTGTTTTTT.

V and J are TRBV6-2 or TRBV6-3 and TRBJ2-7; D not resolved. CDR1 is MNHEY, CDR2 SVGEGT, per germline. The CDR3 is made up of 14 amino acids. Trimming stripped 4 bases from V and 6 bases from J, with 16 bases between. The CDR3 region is CASSSIGLLIEQYF. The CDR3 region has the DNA TGTGCCAGCAGTTCCATCGGGCTACTTATCGAGCAGTACTTC.

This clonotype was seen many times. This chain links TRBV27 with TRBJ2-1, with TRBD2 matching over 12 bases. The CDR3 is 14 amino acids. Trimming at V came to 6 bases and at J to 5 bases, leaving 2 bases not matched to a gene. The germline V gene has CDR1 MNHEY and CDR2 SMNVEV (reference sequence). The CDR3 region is CASRRLAGDNEQFF. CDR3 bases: TGTGCCAGCAGGCGACTAGCGGGAGACAATGAGCAGTTCTTC.

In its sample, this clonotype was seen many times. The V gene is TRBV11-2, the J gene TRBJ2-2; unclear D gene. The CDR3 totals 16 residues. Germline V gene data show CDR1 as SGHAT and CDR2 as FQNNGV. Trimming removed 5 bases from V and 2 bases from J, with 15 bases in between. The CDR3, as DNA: TGTGCCAGCAGCCATACGCGGCTCCCAAACACCGGGGAGCTGTTTTTT. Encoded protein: CASSHTRLPNTGELFF.

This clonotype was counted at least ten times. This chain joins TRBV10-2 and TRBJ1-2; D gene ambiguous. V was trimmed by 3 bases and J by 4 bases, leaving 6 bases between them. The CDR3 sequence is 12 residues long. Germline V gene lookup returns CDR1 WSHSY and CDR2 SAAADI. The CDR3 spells CASSDSVYGYTF. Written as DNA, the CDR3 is TGCGCCAGCAGTGACTCTGTCTATGGCTACACCTTC.

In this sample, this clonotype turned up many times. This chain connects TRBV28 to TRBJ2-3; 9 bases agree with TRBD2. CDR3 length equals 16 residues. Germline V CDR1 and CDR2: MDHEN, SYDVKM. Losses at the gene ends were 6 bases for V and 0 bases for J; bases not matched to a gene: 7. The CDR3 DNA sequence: TGTGCCAGCAGCCTCCTAGCGGGGTCTAGCACAGATACGCAGTATTTT. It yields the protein CASSLLAGSSTDTQYF.

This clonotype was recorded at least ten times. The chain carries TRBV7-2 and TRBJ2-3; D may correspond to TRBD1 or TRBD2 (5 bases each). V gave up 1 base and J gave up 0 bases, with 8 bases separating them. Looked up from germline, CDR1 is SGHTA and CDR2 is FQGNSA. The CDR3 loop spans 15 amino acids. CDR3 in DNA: TGTGCCAGCAGCTTAGACGGGGCTAGCACAGATACGCAGTATTTT. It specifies CASSLDGASTDTQYF.

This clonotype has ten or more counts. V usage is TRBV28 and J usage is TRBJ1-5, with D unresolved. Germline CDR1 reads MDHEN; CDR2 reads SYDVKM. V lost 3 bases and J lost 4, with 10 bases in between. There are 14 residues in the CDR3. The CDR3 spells CASSLYTRNQPQHF. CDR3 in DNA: TGTGCCAGCAGTTTGTACACCCGGAATCAGCCCCAGCATTTT.

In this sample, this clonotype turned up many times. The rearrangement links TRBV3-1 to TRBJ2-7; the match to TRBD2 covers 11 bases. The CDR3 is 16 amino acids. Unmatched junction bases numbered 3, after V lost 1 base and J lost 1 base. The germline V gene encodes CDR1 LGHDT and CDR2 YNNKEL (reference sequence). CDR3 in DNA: TGTGCCAGCAGCCAAGGTGTAGCGGGAGGGTCCTACGAGCAGTACTTC. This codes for CASSQGVAGGSYEQYF.

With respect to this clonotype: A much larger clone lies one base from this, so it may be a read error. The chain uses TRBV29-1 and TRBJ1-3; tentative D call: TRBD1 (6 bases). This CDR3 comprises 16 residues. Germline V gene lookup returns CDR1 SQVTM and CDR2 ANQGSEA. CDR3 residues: CSVEVHAGVPGDTIYF. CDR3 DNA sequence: TGCAGCGTTGAAGTCCATGCAGGGGTCCCTGGAGACACCATATATTTT.

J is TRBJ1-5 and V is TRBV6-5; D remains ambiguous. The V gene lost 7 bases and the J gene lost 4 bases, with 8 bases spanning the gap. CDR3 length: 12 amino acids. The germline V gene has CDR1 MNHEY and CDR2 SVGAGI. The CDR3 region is CASTRTNQPQHF. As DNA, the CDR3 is TGTGCCAGCACCCGAACGAATCAGCCCCAGCATTTT.